This T cell receptor (beta chain) originates from a study of neurological immune-mediated disorders. Study-level points and caveats: One related-CDR3 cluster, found by phylogenetic grouping, held repertoires of 18 of 34 multiple sclerosis patients and is a possible signature. Across subjects, no CDR3 amino acid sequence appeared in expanded clones of more than one subject, a finding that suggested private repertoires in all groups. The study found the most TCR clonal expansion in HTLV-1-associated myelopathy and the least in multiple sclerosis, below healthy controls.

The study built unsorted libraries from 2 million PBMCs kept at -80 C. This clonotype has ten or more counts. Its target is unknown. TCRdb re-derived calls from the 5' RACE reads in MiXCR, one entry per CDR3 protein. The repertoire holds under 45,000 distinct CDR3 sequences, with 3% to 4% as singletons. CDR1 and CDR2 (germline): SGHRS, YFSETQ. V lost 0 bases and J lost 4, with 12 bases in between. The CDR3 length is 15 residues. Sequenced material: PBMCs. This clonotype originated in a man under 40 with multiple sclerosis. V and J are TRBV5-1 and TRBJ2-3; D tentatively reads TRBD1 or TRBD2 (5 bases each). The CDR3: CASSLEGRGSDTQYF. In DNA, the CDR3 is TGCGCCAGCAGCTTGGAGGGACGGGGATCAGATACGCAGTATTTT.